This T cell receptor (beta chain) was observed in a study of CD8 T cells in ankylosing spondylitis. This clonotype has ten or more counts. TCRdb redid the calling of the 5' RACE reads with MiXCR, one entry per CDR3 protein. The top ten clones hold about 1.1% of a sample with 300,000 to 400,000 distinct CDR3 sequences, under 15% of them seen once. The CDR3 has 14 amino acids. Trimming at V came to 0 bases and at J to 3 bases, leaving 1 base not matched to a gene. V usage is TRBV12-3 or TRBV12-4 and J usage is TRBJ2-5, with TRBD2 identical over 7 bases. The sequence came from a male donor with ankylosing spondylitis or in good health (not recorded which). The material sequenced was blood, either unsorted or a sorted T cell fraction (not recorded which). The DNA for the CDR3 is TGTGCCAGCAGTTTAGCCGGGACTAAAGAGACCCAGTACTTC. Amino acid sequence: CASSLAGTKETQYF.